These 16 T cell receptor beta chains were all obtained from the same sample, sequenced in a study of radiation and T cells in renal cell carcinoma (dated by TCRdb to 2018 to 2021). Library creation used the immunoSEQ multiplex PCR assay. The source is immuneACCESS, and TCRdb retained only in-frame sequences with V and J called. Part of the clones is not carried over; for the studies checked, unresolved V genes explain less than half of this, and the remainder is unexplained. A total of tens of thousands of clones appear in this sample, approximately 86% of them only once. The ten largest clones add up to approximately 22% of the sample. The label giving this sample's time point can be read as: blood 2 weeks post-SBRT. Per the publication, the treatment or condition label means: 15 Gy SBRT to primary tumor, nephrectomy 4 weeks later. The material was blood, obtained from a patient whose treatment included radiotherapy and nephrectomy. These receptors were obtained from a woman in her forties or fifties with renal cell carcinoma.

This rearrangement joins TRBV5-1 to TRBJ1-2; D perhaps matches TRBD1 (5 bases). The ends were cut back, 1 base at V and 4 bases at J, with 11 bases in the middle. Germline CDR1 SGHRS, CDR2 YFSETQ. The CDR3 sequence is 14 residues long. CDR3 nucleotide sequence: TGCGCCAGCAGCTTGAAAGGGGAGGGCTATGGCTACACCTTC. It codes for CASSLKGEGYGYTF. The whole variable domain, remainder taken from reference TRBV5-1 and TRBJ1-2, is KAGVTQTPRYLIKTRGQQVTLSCSPISGHRSVSWYQQTPGQGLQFLFEYFSETQRNKGNFPGRFSGRQFSNSRSEMNVSTLELGDSALYLCASSLKGEGYGYTFGSGTRLTVV.

The chain combines TRBV18 with TRBJ2-3; D uncertain. Germline V gene lookup returns CDR1 KGHSH and CDR2 LQKENI. V shed 2 bases and J shed 3 bases, with 3 bases lying between them. The CDR3 has 12 residues. CDR3 nucleotide sequence: TGTGCCAGCTCACCAGCAACAGATACGCAGTATTTT. It translates to CASSPATDTQYF.

The V gene is TRBV11-2, the J gene TRBJ2-3; perhaps TRBD1 as D (6 bases). The CDR3 totals 15 residues. The germline gives CDR1 SGHAT, CDR2 FQNNGV. V lost 3 bases, J lost 2 bases, and 12 bases lay in between. The CDR3 reads CASSFNSGATDTQYF. CDR3 coding DNA: TGTGCCAGCAGCTTCAACTCAGGGGCCACAGATACGCAGTATTTT.

The genes are TRBV7-9 and TRBJ2-5; the D call may be TRBD1 or TRBD2 (6 bases each). V was cut by 5 bases and J by 10 bases, with 14 bases left in between. CDR1 SEHNR and CDR2 FQNEAQ come from the germline V gene (reference sequence). The length of the CDR3 is 12 residues. CDR3 in DNA: TGTGCCAGCAGCCCCGACAGGACTAACCAGTACTTC. It codes for CASSPDRTNQYF.

Only a few counts were recorded for this clone. This chain joins TRBV7-2 and TRBJ2-5, with no clear D. The CDR3 has 15 residues. V was cut by 4 bases and J by 2 bases, with 14 bases left in between. The V gene's germline CDR1 is SGHTA and CDR2 FQGNSA. The CDR3 nucleotides are TGTGCCAGCAGCTCCGAACCAGGTCGGCAAGAGACCCAGTACTTC. Its translation is CASSSEPGRQETQYF. The variable domain in full, completed from reference TRBV7-2 and TRBJ2-5, reads GAGVSQSPSNKVTEKGKDVELRCDPISGHTALYWYRQSLGQGLEFLIYFQGNSAPDKSGLPSDRFSAERTGGSVSTLTIQRTQQEDSAVYLCASSSEPGRQETQYFGPGTRLLVL.

This chain links TRBV2 with TRBJ1-2; D possibly corresponds to TRBD1 (5 bases). Germline V gives CDR1 SNHLY, CDR2 FYNNEI. The length of the CDR3 is 13 residues. V shed 6 bases and J shed 5 bases, with 13 bases lying between them. CDR3 loop: CASSAQTAYGYTF. Here the CDR3 DNA reads TGTGCCAGCAGCGCCCAGACAGCTTATGGCTACACCTTC.

The chain couples TRBV18 to TRBJ2-2; TRBD1 agrees at 8 bases. There are 16 residues in the CDR3. V dropped 3 bases and J dropped 2; count of bases not matched to a gene: 5. Germline CDR1 KGHSH, CDR2 LQKENI. CDR3 sequence: CASSPGTGDNTGELFF. In DNA form, the CDR3 reads TGTGCCAGCTCACCCGGGACAGGCGATAACACCGGGGAGCTGTTTTTT.

This clone has only a few counts. The V gene is TRBV2, the J gene TRBJ1-5, with unresolved D. This CDR3 comprises 14 residues. V gave up 0 bases and J gave up 15 bases, with 18 bases separating them. The germline CDR1 and CDR2 sequences are SNHLY and FYNNEI. The CDR3 coding sequence is TGTGCCAGCAGTGAAGCGCGTTCCCAAGGGCTCGGGCATTTT. Its protein is CASSEARSQGLGHF.

On this clone itself: In the same sample, other DNA sequences code for this CDR3. The chain uses TRBV7-9 and TRBJ1-2; TRBD1 might be the D (6 bases). Germline lookup yields CDR1 SEHNR and CDR2 FQNEAQ (reference sequence). CDR3 length: 15 residues. The germline V and J ends were trimmed by 2 bases and 4 bases, with 14 bases remaining between them. This CDR3 is CASSLSGGQSYGYTF. As DNA, the CDR3 is TGTGCCAGCAGCTTATCCGGGGGGCAGAGCTATGGCTACACCTTC.

V is TRBV5-1 and J is TRBJ2-1; TRBD2 agrees at 14 bases. The CDR3 extends over 15 amino acids. Losses at the gene ends were 4 bases for V and 7 bases for J; bases not matched to a gene: 4. The germline CDR1 and CDR2 sequences are SGHRS and YFSETQ. CDR3 loop: CASSEGLAGVNEQFF. CDR3 sequence (DNA): TGCGCCAGCAGCGAGGGACTAGCGGGAGTTAATGAGCAGTTCTTC.

The V call is TRBV5-4, the J call TRBJ2-3; the D call may be TRBD1 or TRBD2 (5 bases each). V shed 5 bases and J shed 3 bases, with 16 bases lying between them. The CDR3 spans 15 residues. Germline V gene sequence: CDR1 SGHNT, CDR2 YYREEE (reference sequence). The DNA of the CDR3 is TGTGCCAGCAGTCCCGCCCTGGGGGAAACAGATACGCAGTATTTT. This codes for CASSPALGETDTQYF. Together with reference TRBV5-4 and TRBJ2-3, the CDR3 gives the full variable domain: ETGVTQSPTHLIKTRGQQVTLRCSSQSGHNTVSWYQQALGQGPQFIFQYYREEENGRGNFPPRFSGLQFPNYSSELNVNALELDDSALYLCASSPALGETDTQYFGPGTRLTVL.

A note on this clone: Additional DNA sequences in this sample encode the identical CDR3. The CDR3 nucleotides are TGTGCCAGCAGCTTGGTTCAGGGGGACACCGGGGAGCTGTTTTTT. This encodes CASSLVQGDTGELFF. This chain connects TRBV5-6 to TRBJ2-2; TRBD1 matches at 7 bases. With V trimmed by 0 bases and J by 3 bases, 2 bases remained unmatched. The CDR3 is 15 amino acids. Per the germline V gene, CDR1 is SGHDT and CDR2 is YYEEEE.

The V and J genes are TRBV13 and TRBJ2-5; TRBD2 matches 9 bases. Looked up from germline, CDR1 is PRHDT and CDR2 is FYEKMQ (reference sequence). V trimming: 5 bases; J trimming: 2 bases; junction bases outside the gene matches: 15. The CDR3 length is 18 residues. The CDR3 DNA reads TGTGCCAGCAGCCCCCTTATTGGCGGGAGGGCCACACAAGAGACCCAGTACTTC. This sequence encodes CASSPLIGGRATQETQYF.

The J gene is TRBJ1-2, the V gene TRBV7-2, with unresolved D. This CDR3 contains 13 residues. V dropped 1 base and J dropped 5 bases, with 8 bases sitting between them. Looked up from germline, CDR1 is SGHTA and CDR2 is FQGNSA. CDR3 nucleotide sequence: TGTGCCAGCAGCTTAGGGTCAGCGTATGGCTACACCTTC. It codes for CASSLGSAYGYTF. Full variable domain (outside the CDR3, taken from reference TRBV7-2 and TRBJ1-2): GAGVSQSPSNKVTEKGKDVELRCDPISGHTALYWYRQSLGQGLEFLIYFQGNSAPDKSGLPSDRFSAERTGGSVSTLTIQRTQQEDSAVYLCASSLGSAYGYTFGSGTRLTVV.

The rearrangement links TRBV29-1 to TRBJ1-2; 8 nucleotides agree with TRBD1. The CDR3 has 12 residues. Looked up from germline, CDR1 is SQVTM and CDR2 is ANQGSEA. J was trimmed by 7 bases and V by 5 bases; bases with no gene match: 6. The CDR3 region is CSVLQGVGGYTF. In nucleotides, the CDR3 is TGCAGCGTTCTACAGGGGGTTGGTGGCTACACCTTC.

The V and J genes are TRBV6-5 and TRBJ2-2; 10 bases are a match to TRBD1. The CDR3 runs to 15 residues. The trim removed 2 bases at V and 5 bases at J, leaving 2 bases unmatched. Germline-derived CDR1 and CDR2 are MNHEY and SVGAGI. For the CDR3, the DNA is TGTGCCAGCAGTTACGGGACAGGGGTGACCGGGGAGCTGTTTTTT. This encodes CASSYGTGVTGELFF.